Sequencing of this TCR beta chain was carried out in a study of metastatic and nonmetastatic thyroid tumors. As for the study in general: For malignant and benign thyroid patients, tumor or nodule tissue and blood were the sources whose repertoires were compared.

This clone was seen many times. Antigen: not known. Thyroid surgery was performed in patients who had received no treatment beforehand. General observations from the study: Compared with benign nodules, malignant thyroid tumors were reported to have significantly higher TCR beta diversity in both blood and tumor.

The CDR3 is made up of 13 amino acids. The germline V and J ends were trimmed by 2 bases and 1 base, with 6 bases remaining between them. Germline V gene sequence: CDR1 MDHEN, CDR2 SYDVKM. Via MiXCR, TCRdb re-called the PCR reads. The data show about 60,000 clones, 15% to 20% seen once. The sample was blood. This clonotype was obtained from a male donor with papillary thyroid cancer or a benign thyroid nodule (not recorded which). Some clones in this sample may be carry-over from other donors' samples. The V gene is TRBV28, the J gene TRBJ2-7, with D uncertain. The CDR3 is CASSLLLSYEQYF. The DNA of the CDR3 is TGTGCCAGCAGTTTACTGCTATCCTACGAGCAGTACTTC.